One sample yielded the 15 T cell receptor beta chains listed below, sequenced in a study of regulatory T cells in long-lasting Graves disease. Indicated time point: newly diagnosed GD, antithyroid drugs for less than 3 months. PBMC-extracted RNA yielded the TCR library. Assembly of TCR beta libraries relied on iRepertoire HTBI primers together with Arm-PCR of CDR3 regions. TCRdb ran MiXCR on the multiplex PCR reads and lists one entry per CDR3 protein. Seen here are 500,000 or so distinct CDR3 sequences, about 16% observed once, and the top ten hold around 25%. This sample was also put to use in a study of T cells in Graves' hyperthyroidism and ophthalmopathy.

Material: peripheral blood mononuclear cells (PBMCs), obtained at new diagnosis, from a patient treated with antithyroid drugs. These receptors were obtained from a woman aged 35-65 years with Graves disease.

With respect to this clonotype: The CDR3 end shows no conserved phenylalanine or tryptophan, and so a read error is likely. The chain links TRBV15 to TRBJ1-5, with TRBD1 matching over 8 bases. The V segment lost 9 bases and the J segment 0 bases; nucleotides outside the gene matches: 4. The germline gives CDR1 LNHNV, CDR2 YYDKDF (reference sequence). This CDR3 comprises 14 residues. The CDR3 is CATRQGNSNQPQHV. Written as DNA, the CDR3 is TGTGCCACTAGACAGGGGAATAGCAATCAGCCCCAGCATGTT.

A few counts support this clonotype. The chain is built from TRBV20-1 and TRBJ1-4; no firm D call. The V gene lost 4 bases and the J gene lost 5 bases, with 11 bases spanning the gap. There are 13 residues in the CDR3. Germline V lookup: CDR1 DFQATT, CDR2 SNEGSKA (reference sequence). CDR3 in amino acids: CSAIRDVNEKLFF. The CDR3 DNA reads as TGCAGTGCTATCAGAGATGTAAATGAAAAACTGTTTTTT.

The V call is TRBV12-5, the J call TRBJ2-1, with D tentatively TRBD1 (6 bases). CDR1 LGHNT and CDR2 FRNRAP come from the germline V gene. Trimming shortened V by 5 bases and J by 3 bases, and 14 bases separated the two germline ends. The CDR3 loop spans 15 amino acids. In nucleotides, the CDR3 is TGTGCTAGTGGTCCTACAAACAGGGACTACAATGAGCAGTTCTTC. Translating gives CASGPTNRDYNEQFF.

This clonotype has only a few counts. V gene TRBV28 combines with J gene TRBJ2-2; D is ambiguous. The germline V gene encodes CDR1 MDHEN and CDR2 SYDVKM. The CDR3 totals 14 residues. Trimming took 1 base from V and 4 from J, leaving 7 bases between them. The DNA for the CDR3 is TGTGCCAGCAGTTTATACACGGTCACCGGGGAGCTGTTTTTT. This sequence encodes CASSLYTVTGELFF. The full variable domain, completed using reference TRBV28 and TRBJ2-2, is DVKVTQSSRYLVKRTGEKVFLECVQDMDHENMFWYRQDPGLGLRLIYFSYDVKMKEKGDIPEGYSVSREKKERFSLILESASTNQTSMYLCASSLYTVTGELFFGEGSRLTVL.

A word on this clonotype: One base away lies a much larger clone, so this may be a sequencing read error. V usage is TRBV24-1 and J usage is TRBJ2-5; D is possibly TRBD1 or TRBD2 (7 bases each). Per germline, CDR1 KGHDR and CDR2 SFDVKD. This CDR3 has 16 residues. Trimming shortened V by 5 bases and J by 11 bases, and 26 bases separated the two germline ends. The CDR3 sequence: CATSAKGTTGDNEQYF. Written as DNA, the CDR3 is TGTGCCACCAGTGCTAAGGGGACTACAGGGGACAATGAGCAGTACTTC.

The chain has TRBV7-2 and TRBJ1-5; D is possibly TRBD1 (5 bases). The germline gives CDR1 SGHTA, CDR2 FQGNSA. The CDR3 spans 15 residues. Trimming removed 1 base from V and 6 bases from J, with 13 bases in between. The CDR3 loop reads CASSLVGRVGQPQHF. CDR3 sequence (DNA): TGTGCCAGCAGCTTAGTGGGCAGGGTAGGTCAGCCCCAGCATTTT.

Points on this clonotype: This may be a read error: a much more frequent sequence differs by one nucleotide. The V and J genes are TRBV6-1 and TRBJ2-5; perhaps D is TRBD1 or TRBD2 (5 bases each). This CDR3 comprises 15 residues. The germline V gene encodes CDR1 MNHNS and CDR2 SASEGT. The ends were cut back, 7 bases at V and 1 base at J, with 16 bases in the middle. The CDR3 DNA sequence: TGTGCCAGCACCAAATACGGGACGGGCCAAGAGACCCAGTACTTC. Translated: CASTKYGTGQETQYF.

This clonotype was picked up many times. The chain is built from TRBV6-1 and TRBJ1-2; a weak D match, TRBD1 (5 bases). Germline V lookup: CDR1 MNHNS, CDR2 SASEGT. This CDR3 contains 18 residues. V was pared by 2 bases and J by 3 bases, with 22 bases between. The DNA for the CDR3 is TGTGCCAGCAGTGAAATCCGGACATTCAAACAAGTAGACTATGGCTACACCTTC. Translating gives CASSEIRTFKQVDYGYTF.

This clonotype was counted many times. The gene calls are TRBV7-9 and TRBJ1-1; no reliable D call. Germline V CDR1 and CDR2: SEHNR, FQNEAQ (reference sequence). V lost 3 bases to trimming and J lost 2 bases, with 7 bases between them. This CDR3 is built from 13 residues. CDR3 coding DNA: TGTGCCAGCAGCTTCCCGGGTAACACTGAAGCTTTCTTT. Encoded protein: CASSFPGNTEAFF.

Many counts were recorded for this clonotype. The rearrangement uses TRBV11-1 and TRBJ2-1, with TRBD2 identical over 8 bases. The length of the CDR3 is 16 residues. Germline V gives CDR1 SGHAT, CDR2 FQDESV (reference sequence). Trimming cost V 3 bases and J 5 bases; bases outside gene matches: 9. The chain's CDR3 is CASSFLAAGGDNEQFF. The CDR3 DNA reads as TGTGCCAGCAGCTTCCTAGCGGCGGGGGGCGACAATGAGCAGTTCTTC. Drawing the rest from reference TRBV11-1 and TRBJ2-1, the complete variable domain is EAEVAQSPRYKITEKSQAVAFWCDPISGHATLYWYRQILGQGPELLVQFQDESVVDDSQLPKDRFSAERLKGVDSTLKIQPAELGDSAMYLCASSFLAAGGDNEQFFGPGTRLTVL.

This clonotype has at least ten counts. V is TRBV9 and J is TRBJ1-2; the D is unclear. Germline CDR1 reads SGDLS; CDR2 reads YYNGEE. The CDR3 totals 14 residues. The V end was cut by 0 bases, the J end by 6 bases, with 12 bases between. CDR3 protein: CASSVVVTYHGYTF. DNA of the CDR3: TGTGCCAGCAGCGTAGTAGTGACGTACCATGGCTACACCTTC.

The rearrangement uses TRBV12-3 or TRBV12-4 and TRBJ2-7, with TRBD2 identical over 16 bases. The length of the CDR3 is 17 residues. The trim removed 7 bases at V and 1 base at J, leaving 7 bases unmatched. The CDR3: CASKPGLAGGNSYEQYF. In nucleotides, the CDR3 is TGTGCCAGCAAACCGGGACTAGCGGGGGGGAATTCCTACGAGCAGTACTTC.

This clonotype was seen more than once but under ten times. This chain links TRBV30 with TRBJ2-3; TRBD1 or TRBD2 may be the D gene (5 bases each). Trimming took 0 bases from V and 10 from J, leaving 11 bases between them. Germline CDR1 and CDR2: GTSNPN and SVGIG (reference sequence). The CDR3 sequence is 12 residues long. In DNA form, the CDR3 reads TGTGCCTGGAGTGTAGAGGGACGTTCGCAGTATTTT. It translates to CAWSVEGRSQYF.

This clonotype was counted ten times or more. The chain uses TRBV2 and TRBJ1-1, with 11 bases lining up with TRBD1. The CDR3 is 16 amino acids. In germline, CDR1 is SNHLY, CDR2 FYNNEI. Germline trimming cut 5 bases from V and 3 bases from J; bases unmatched to any gene: 8. The CDR3 sequence is CASSPGDRGFDTEAFF. The CDR3 DNA follows: TGTGCCAGCAGTCCAGGGGACAGGGGGTTCGACACTGAAGCTTTCTTT.

The genes are TRBV5-8 and TRBJ2-5, with D hard to call. Germline V gives CDR1 SGHTS, CDR2 YDEGEE. This CDR3 comprises 13 residues. V shed 3 bases and J shed 1 base, with 7 bases lying between them. Here the CDR3 DNA reads TGTGCCAGCAGCTCTGTATCCCAAGAGACCCAGTACTTC. It translates to CASSSVSQETQYF.